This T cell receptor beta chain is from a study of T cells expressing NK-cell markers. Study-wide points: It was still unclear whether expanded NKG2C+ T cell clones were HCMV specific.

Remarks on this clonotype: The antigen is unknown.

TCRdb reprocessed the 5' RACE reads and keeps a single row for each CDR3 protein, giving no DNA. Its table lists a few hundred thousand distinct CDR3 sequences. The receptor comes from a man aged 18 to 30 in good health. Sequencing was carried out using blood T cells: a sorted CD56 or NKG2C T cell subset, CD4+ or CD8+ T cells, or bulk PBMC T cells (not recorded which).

CDR3 loop: CASSLVPAGVGETQYF. The V gene is TRBV5-1, the J gene TRBJ2-5; there is no DNA to check the TCRdb D call of TRBD2. Germline assignment: CDR1 SGHRS and CDR2 YFSETQ. The CDR3 runs 16 residues.